One TCR beta chain is described in this entry. Its antigen specificity is not known. No quality values exist for individual bases; no much larger clone is one base distant. This record belongs to a study of T-cell memory formation after mild COVID-19 (dated by TCRdb to about 2021). With respect to the entire study: Most TCR sequence clusters were specific to one of the two donors. Longitudinal TCRalpha and TCRbeta repertoire sequencing tracked T-cell clones expanding and contracting after mild COVID-19 in a couple of donors. Two young, previously healthy adult volunteers made up the cohort, one male and one female. The study at large found these results: Contracting CD4+ clones turned up mainly in the CM and EM memory subsets, whereas EMRA was where CD8+ clones were enriched. SARS-CoV-2 specificity of the second-wave clones peaking on day 37 was not confirmed. Some responding clones were found in pre-infection memory, which suggests that pre-existing cross-reactive memory T cells took part in the SARS-CoV-2 response. Clones that contracted from day 15 to 85 showed balanced CD4/CD8 phenotypes, whereas a second wave of clones that expanded from day 15 to 37 leaned towards CD4+. Only a couple of mild cases were covered by the study, and larger cohorts that include severe cases with pre-infection samples were considered necessary.

PBMCs were isolated by Ficoll-Paque density gradient centrifugation. Sequencer: Illumina NovaSeq 6000. cDNA libraries for TCRalpha and TCRbeta were prepared by 5'RACE using constant-segment primers, with sample barcodes and unique molecular identifiers added. Trizol reagent was used to extract RNA from every sample. Library amplification was performed in two PCR steps, and a second sample barcode and Illumina TruSeq adapters were introduced in the second step. Sequencing of the libraries was done on an Illumina NovaSeq, producing 2 x 150 bp paired-end reads. Turning to the authors' computational methods: The reads were demultiplexed and collapsed into UMI-guided consensus sequences using migec v1.2.7. Using mixcr v2.1.11, UMI consensuses were aligned to TRA and TRB V and J templates and then assembled into clonotypes. Clonotypes were classified as expanded or contracted when called significant by both edgeR and NoisET, with noise models trained on biological replicates. For edgeR calls, the cutoffs were a false discovery rate-adjusted p below 0.01 and a log2 fold-change threshold of 1. PCA with hierarchical clustering of max-normalized trajectories of the 1000 most abundant clonotypes was used as exploratory dynamics analysis. Each responding clone was given a CD4 or CD8 phenotype based on the CD4+ and CD8+ repertoires, which had been sequenced separately. TCRdb applied fastp at Q25 and MiXCR to the public reads, then kept only in-frame beta chains. Every CDR3 protein is listed once, alongside the most common genes and DNA of its rows. The V and J calls, along with clone size, are taken from TCRdb and not from the paper's own processing. The sample has about 360,000 distinct CDR3 sequences on record, approximately 15% of them singletons. In total, the top ten clones hold around a fifth of the sample.

Sample: PBMCs or a T cell subset sorted from them (not recorded which). The receptor's source is a man in his late teens or twenties who had mild COVID-19 (a few samples of this study predate the infection). The sample titles of this study are shuffled in the database, so cell type and time point are left out; the donor was told from shared clones.

The CDR3 reads CRGSRETQAQHF. The DNA is TGCAGGGGGTCCAGGGAGACCCAAGCCCAGCATTTT. The chain is encoded by TRBV20-1 joined to TRBJ1-5, with a tentative D gene TRBD1 over 5 matching bases. From a lookup of the germline V gene (reference sequence), CDR1 and CDR2 are DFQATT and SNEGSKA. From the cysteine up to the phenylalanine, the CDR3 has a length of 12 residues. Of all the DNA, just the CDR3 is kept, 36 bases in frame from base 1.